The TCR beta chain under discussion was sequenced for a study of cytomegalovirus exposure and HLA in healthy donors. Study-wide results and limits: Reports indicated that the classifier achieved high specificity and sensitivity in diagnosing cytomegalovirus status. There were around 160 TCR beta chains listed as cytomegalovirus-associated. The tendency of first-cohort TCR clusters to co-occur in the roughly 110 validation repertoires was the finding of a later analysis. Most TCR sequences were uncommon, yet certain public TCRs appeared in many donors.

Germline V lookup: CDR1 ENHRY, CDR2 SYGVKD. This CDR3 contains 15 residues. The junction had 5 bases not matched to a gene; V was cut back by 8 bases and J by 5 bases. Concerning this clone: What it recognizes is unknown.

Clones were read by immunoSEQ multiplex PCR, and TCRdb kept only the in-frame ones, dropping some. The sample has roughly 50,000 clones, more than 80% seen once; the top ten hold 2.5% to 3.5%. The receptor comes from a man in his late teens or twenties in good health and CMV-seronegative. Sequenced material: PBMCs. The chain links TRBV10-3 to TRBJ2-1; 14 bases are shared with TRBD2. CDR3 in DNA: TGTGCCATCGGGGGACTAGCGGGAGTGAACAATGAGCAGTTCTTC. Amino acids: CAIGGLAGVNNEQFF.